This TCR beta chain emerged from a study of regulatory T cells in long-lasting Graves disease. Regarding time point: persistent/refractory GD, antithyroid drugs over 5 years with positive TRAb. Extracted RNA from PBMCs served as the source of the TCR library. Germline loops: CDR1 KGHDR, CDR2 SFDVKD. The CDR3 covers 16 residues. The V end lost 4 bases, the J end lost 11 bases, and 25 bases lay between the germline ends. In building TCR beta libraries, iRepertoire HTBI primers were used together with Arm-PCR of CDR3 regions. MiXCR, run by TCRdb on the multiplex PCR reads, gives a single entry per CDR3 protein. This table holds roughly 500,000 distinct CDR3 sequences, 20% to 25% found once. Only a few counts were recorded for this clonotype.

The sequences come from peripheral blood mononuclear cells (PBMCs), collected when the disease was refractory, from a patient treated with antithyroid drugs. The sequence was obtained from a female donor with Graves disease. The rearrangement uses TRBV24-1 and TRBJ1-1, with D perhaps matching TRBD1 (5 bases). The CDR3 DNA is TGTGCCACCAGTGACTCTTCTGACAGCGGGCTTGTGGAGGCTTTCTTT. This translates into CATSDSSDSGLVEAFF.